This record concerns one T cell receptor (beta chain) sequence. As yet, its antigen is unknown. PCR employed 60 Vbeta and 13 Jbeta primers. TCRdb keeps only in-frame clones here, not all; method: immunoSEQ multiplex PCR. The sample holds more than 150,000 clones, around 83% seen once. The data belong to a study of cytomegalovirus exposure and HLA in healthy donors. Study findings and constraints: Reports indicated that the classifier achieved high specificity and sensitivity in diagnosing cytomegalovirus status. Many donors shared some public TCRs, even though most TCR sequences were rare.

Deletions cut 5 bases from V and 0 bases from J, with 10 bases between. There are 15 residues in the CDR3. Germline CDR1 is MDHEN and CDR2 is SYDVKM. The origin of this receptor is a man aged 45 to 65 in good health and CMV-seronegative. Input material: PBMCs. This sequence joins TRBV28 and TRBJ1-4; no firm D call. The CDR3 loop reads CASSPGEATNEKLFF. DNA of the CDR3: TGTGCCAGCAGTCCCGGGGAAGCAACTAATGAAAAACTGTTTTTT.